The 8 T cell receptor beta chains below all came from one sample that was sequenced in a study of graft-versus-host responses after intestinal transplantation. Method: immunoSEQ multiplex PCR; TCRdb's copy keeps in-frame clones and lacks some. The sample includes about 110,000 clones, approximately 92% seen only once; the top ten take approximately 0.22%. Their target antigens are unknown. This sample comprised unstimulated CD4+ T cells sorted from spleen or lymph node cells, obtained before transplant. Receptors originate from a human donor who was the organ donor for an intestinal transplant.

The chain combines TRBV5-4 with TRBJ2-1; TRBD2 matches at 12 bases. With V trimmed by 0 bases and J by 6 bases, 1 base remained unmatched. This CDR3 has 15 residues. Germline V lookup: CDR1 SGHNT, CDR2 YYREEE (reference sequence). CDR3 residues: CASSLGLAGVNEQFF. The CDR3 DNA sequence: TGTGCCAGCAGCTTGGGACTAGCGGGGGTCAATGAGCAGTTCTTC.

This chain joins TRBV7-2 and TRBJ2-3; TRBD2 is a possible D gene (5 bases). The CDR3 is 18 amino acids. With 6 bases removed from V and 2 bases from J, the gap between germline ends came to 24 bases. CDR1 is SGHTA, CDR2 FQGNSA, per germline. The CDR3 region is CASRASIGLLTNTDTQYF. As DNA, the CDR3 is TGTGCCAGCAGGGCATCTATAGGTCTTTTGACTAACACAGATACGCAGTATTTT.

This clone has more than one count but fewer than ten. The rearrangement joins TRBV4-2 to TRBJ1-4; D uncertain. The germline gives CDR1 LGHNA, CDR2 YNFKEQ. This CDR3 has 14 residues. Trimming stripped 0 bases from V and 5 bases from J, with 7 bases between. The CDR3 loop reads CASSQDRHNEKLFF. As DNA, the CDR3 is TGTGCCAGCAGCCAAGATCGGCACAATGAAAAACTGTTTTTT.

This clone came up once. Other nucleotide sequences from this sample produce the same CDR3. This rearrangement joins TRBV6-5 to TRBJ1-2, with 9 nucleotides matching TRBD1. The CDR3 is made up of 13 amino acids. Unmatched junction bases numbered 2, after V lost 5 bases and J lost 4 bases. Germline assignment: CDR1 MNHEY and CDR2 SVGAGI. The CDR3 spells CASSPTGGYGYTF. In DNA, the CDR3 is TGTGCCAGCAGTCCGACAGGGGGCTATGGCTACACCTTC.

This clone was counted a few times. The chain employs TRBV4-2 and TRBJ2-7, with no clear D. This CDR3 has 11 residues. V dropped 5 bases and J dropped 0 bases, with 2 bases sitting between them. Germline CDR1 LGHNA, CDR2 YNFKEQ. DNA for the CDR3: TGTGCCAGCAGCTCCTCCTACGAGCAGTACTTC. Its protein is CASSSSYEQYF.

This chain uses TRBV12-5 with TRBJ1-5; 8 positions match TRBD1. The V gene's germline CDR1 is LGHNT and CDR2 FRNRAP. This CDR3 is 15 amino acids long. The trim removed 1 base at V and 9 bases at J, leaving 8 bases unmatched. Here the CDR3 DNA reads TGTGCTAGTGGTTTGGGAGACAGGGGAAGTGCGCCCCAGCATTTT. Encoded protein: CASGLGDRGSAPQHF.

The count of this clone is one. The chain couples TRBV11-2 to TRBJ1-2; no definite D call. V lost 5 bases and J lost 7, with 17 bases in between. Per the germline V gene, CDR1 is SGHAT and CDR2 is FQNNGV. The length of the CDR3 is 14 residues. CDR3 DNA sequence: TGTGCCAGCAGCCCCTCCCAAGTGGAGGTTGGCTACACCTTC. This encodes CASSPSQVEVGYTF. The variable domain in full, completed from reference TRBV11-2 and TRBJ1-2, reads EAGVAQSPRYKIIEKRQSVAFWCNPISGHATLYWYQQILGQGPKLLIQFQNNGVVDDSQLPKDRFSAERLKGVDSTLKIQPAKLEDSAVYLCASSPSQVEVGYTFGSGTRLTVV.

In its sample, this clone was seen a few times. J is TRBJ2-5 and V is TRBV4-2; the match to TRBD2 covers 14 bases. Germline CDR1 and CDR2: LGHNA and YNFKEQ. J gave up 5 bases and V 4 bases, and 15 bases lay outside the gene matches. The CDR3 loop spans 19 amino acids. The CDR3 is CASSLAGTSGSGMGETQYF. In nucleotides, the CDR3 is TGTGCCAGCAGCCTGGCCGGGACTAGCGGGAGTGGGATGGGGGAGACCCAGTACTTC.